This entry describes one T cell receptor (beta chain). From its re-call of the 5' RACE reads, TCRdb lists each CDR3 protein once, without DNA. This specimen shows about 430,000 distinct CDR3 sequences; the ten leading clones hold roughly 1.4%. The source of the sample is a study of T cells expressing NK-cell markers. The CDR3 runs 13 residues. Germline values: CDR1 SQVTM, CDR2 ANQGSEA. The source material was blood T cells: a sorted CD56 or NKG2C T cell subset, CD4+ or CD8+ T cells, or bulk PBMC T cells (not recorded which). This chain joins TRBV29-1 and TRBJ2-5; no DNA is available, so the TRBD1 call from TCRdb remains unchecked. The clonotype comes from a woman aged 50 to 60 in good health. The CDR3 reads CSVAPGPKETQYF.